A single sample is the source of the 17 T cell receptor beta chains below, sequenced in a study of shared clonotypes between healthy human individuals. TCRdb's copy holds only in-frame clones and misses some; the assay was immunoSEQ multiplex PCR. The table records some 630,000 clones, approximately 75% of them present only once. The specimen was memory CD4+ T cells sorted from blood. Noted subset: CD45RA-negative fraction. The receptors derive from a woman aged 25 to 39 in good health.

This clone has just a few counts. V and J are TRBV10-3 and TRBJ2-1, with 8 bases fitting TRBD2. Germline V gives CDR1 ENHRY, CDR2 SYGVKD. The junction had 11 bases not matched to a gene; V was cut back by 3 bases and J by 4 bases. The CDR3 sequence is 17 residues long. The CDR3 here is CAISEGAGEIDYNEQFF. CDR3 coding DNA: TGTGCCATCAGTGAAGGAGCGGGAGAGATTGATTACAATGAGCAGTTCTTC.

The chain recombines TRBV7-2 with TRBJ2-5; 7 bases line up with TRBD2. This CDR3 spans 15 amino acids. CDR1 and CDR2 from the germline V gene are SGHTA and FQGNSA. The J segment lost 0 bases and the V segment lost 5 bases, leaving 6 bases of the junction unmatched. The CDR3 sequence: CASSPIAGNQETQYF. The CDR3 DNA reads as TGTGCCAGCAGCCCTATAGCGGGTAACCAAGAGACCCAGTACTTC.

This clone has just one count. The chain joins TRBV2 to TRBJ1-1; D not resolved. The ends were cut back, 3 bases at V and 3 bases at J, with 14 bases in the middle. The CDR3 has 15 amino acids. The germline gives CDR1 SNHLY, CDR2 FYNNEI. The CDR3 spells CASSEVLVRDTEAFF. DNA of the CDR3: TGTGCCAGCAGTGAGGTTTTGGTGAGGGACACTGAAGCTTTCTTT.

The chain combines TRBV6-1 with TRBJ1-5; 7 positions agree with TRBD1. The CDR3 is 17 amino acids. The germline V gene has CDR1 MNHNS and CDR2 SASEGT. V shed 1 base, J shed 2 bases, and the junction held 8 bases outside the gene matches. CDR3 amino acids: CASSEGDRLTRNQPQHF. The CDR3 bases are TGTGCCAGCAGTGAAGGGGACAGACTCACGCGCAATCAGCCCCAGCATTTT.

V usage is TRBV10-2 and J usage is TRBJ2-2, with TRBD2 identical over 10 bases. Germline CDR1 reads WSHSY; CDR2 reads SAAADI. After removal of 8 bases from V and 4 bases from J, the junction contained 10 bases not matched to a gene. The CDR3 has 16 residues. CDR3 DNA sequence: TGCGCCAGCTCTTCGGCTAGCGGGAGAATCACCGGGGAGCTGTTTTTT. Encoded protein: CASSSASGRITGELFF.

The chain employs TRBV10-1 and TRBJ2-1; no clear D gene. CDR3 size: 13 residues. CDR1 and CDR2 (germline): WNHNN, SYGVQD (reference sequence). Trimming removed 5 bases from V and 2 bases from J, with 7 bases in between. The CDR3 reads CASSLGTYNEQFF. As DNA, the CDR3 is TGCGCCAGCAGTCTGGGCACCTACAATGAGCAGTTCTTC.

J is TRBJ1-4 and V is TRBV7-8, with D tentatively TRBD1 (6 bases). CDR3 length: 15 residues. V was clipped by 5 bases and J by 8 bases, with 18 bases between them. Germline assignment: CDR1 SGHVS and CDR2 FQNEAQ. The CDR3 is CASSPDRIASEKLFF. CDR3 bases: TGTGCCAGCAGCCCGGACAGAATCGCATCAGAAAAACTGTTTTTT.

The rearrangement links TRBV5-4 to TRBJ1-3; no clear D. V gave up 0 bases and J gave up 0 bases, with 10 bases separating them. The length of the CDR3 is 16 residues. The germline V gene encodes CDR1 SGHNT and CDR2 YYREEE (reference sequence). The CDR3 DNA reads TGTGCCAGCAGCTTGGGGGAATACGTCTCTGGAAACACCATATATTTT. This translates into CASSLGEYVSGNTIYF.

This rearrangement joins TRBV5-4 to TRBJ1-1, with 9 bases aligning to TRBD1. CDR1 is SGHNT and CDR2 is YYREEE in the germline V gene (reference sequence). This CDR3 region has 15 residues. J lost 4 bases, V lost 0 bases, and 4 bases had no gene match. The CDR3 bases are TGTGCCAGCAGCTTGGGGGACAGGGTGAGCACTGAAGCTTTCTTT. Amino acids: CASSLGDRVSTEAFF.

There are a few counts of this clone. V and J are TRBV9 and TRBJ2-5, with 9 bases identical to TRBD1. This CDR3 comprises 16 residues. Unmatched junction bases numbered 8, after V lost 4 bases and J lost 1 base. Germline assignment: CDR1 SGDLS and CDR2 YYNGEE. Written as DNA, the CDR3 is TGTGCCAGCAGCCCCAGGACAGGGGTTGGCCAAGAGACCCAGTACTTC. As protein: CASSPRTGVGQETQYF.

The J gene is TRBJ1-1, the V gene TRBV7-9; no clear D gene. The CDR3 totals 14 residues. V gave up 3 bases and J gave up 6 bases, with 14 bases separating them. Germline CDR1 SEHNR, CDR2 FQNEAQ (reference sequence). The DNA for the CDR3 is TGTGCCAGCAGCTTGAACTCACAAAGGGCTGAAGCTTTCTTT. Amino acid sequence: CASSLNSQRAEAFF. Full variable domain (rest looked up from reference TRBV7-9 and TRBJ1-1): DTGVSQNPRHKITKRGQNVTFRCDPISEHNRLYWYRQTLGQGPEFLTYFQNEAQLEKSRLLSDRFSAERPKGSFSTLEIQRTEQGDSAMYLCASSLNSQRAEAFFGQGTRLTVV.

The chain couples TRBV19 to TRBJ1-3; D is ambiguous. This CDR3 contains 15 residues. V lost 9 bases and J lost 0, with 15 bases in between. Germline loops: CDR1 LNHDA, CDR2 SQIVND (reference sequence). CDR3 DNA: TGTGCCAGCCGGAGCAGCCATACCTCTGGAAACACCATATATTTT. This gives the protein CASRSSHTSGNTIYF.

The CDR3 reads CATSDHTSGSSYNEQFF. CDR3 sequence (DNA): TGTGCCACCAGCGACCATACTAGCGGGAGCTCCTACAATGAGCAGTTCTTC. V and J are TRBV15 and TRBJ2-1; 11 bases agree with TRBD2. The CDR3 length is 17 residues. Germline values: CDR1 LNHNV, CDR2 YYDKDF (reference sequence). The J segment lost 0 bases and the V segment lost 5 bases, leaving 6 bases of the junction unmatched.

Comment on this clone: This same CDR3 is encoded by further DNA sequences in the sample. The V and J genes are TRBV27 and TRBJ1-5; D gene uncertain. The CDR3 contains 15 residues. The germline V gene encodes CDR1 MNHEY and CDR2 SMNVEV (reference sequence). Trimming left V 2 bases short and J 2 bases short, with 10 bases between. For the CDR3, the DNA is TGTGCCAGCAGTTTAAAACCCGGGGGCAATCAGCCCCAGCATTTT. Translation: CASSLKPGGNQPQHF.

This clone was detected once. The V call is TRBV7-8, the J call TRBJ2-2; TRBD2 matches at 7 bases. This CDR3 comprises 15 residues. J gave up 7 bases and V 1 base, and 6 bases lay outside the gene matches. From germline, CDR1 is SGHVS and CDR2 FQNEAQ. The CDR3 loop reads CASSLVAREGGELFF. In nucleotides, the CDR3 is TGTGCCAGCAGCTTAGTGGCCAGGGAGGGCGGGGAGCTGTTTTTT.

This sequence joins TRBV18 and TRBJ1-1; no clear D gene. Per the germline V gene, CDR1 is KGHSH and CDR2 is LQKENI. V shed 3 bases and J shed 1 base, with 9 bases lying between them. CDR3 length: 14 amino acids. Here the CDR3 reads CASSPREANTEAFF. Here the CDR3 DNA reads TGTGCCAGCTCACCTAGGGAGGCGAACACTGAAGCTTTCTTT.

The chain combines TRBV18 with TRBJ2-2; weak D call: TRBD2 (5 bases). The CDR3 has 19 amino acids. Trimming removed 3 bases from V and 1 base from J, with 21 bases in between. CDR1 and CDR2 (germline): KGHSH, LQKENI. CDR3 sequence (DNA): TGTGCCAGCTCACCTTCAAGCGGAACTCAGATCCGGAACACCGGGGAGCTGTTTTTT. Translating gives CASSPSSGTQIRNTGELFF.